This TCR beta chain was observed in a study of cytotoxic CD8 clonotypes in ibrutinib-treated CLL. J was trimmed by 6 bases and V by 0 bases; bases with no gene match: 8. Germline values: CDR1 MNHEY, CDR2 SMNVEV (reference sequence). CDR3 size: 18 residues. Targeted sequencing depth ranged from 1 in 200,000 to 1 in 1 million T cells. Measured with immunoSEQ multiplex PCR; TCRdb has only the in-frame clones, and not every one. This table has about 200,000 clones, over 60% appearing once. The sample consisted of PBMCs, taken after 24 months of ibrutinib treatment. The TCR comes from a human donor with chronic lymphocytic leukemia. The V call is TRBV27, the J call TRBJ2-2, with TRBD2 identical over 12 bases. CDR3 coding DNA: TGTGCCAGCAGTTTATCCCTCCTAGCGGGAGGGCCCCCCGGGGAGCTGTTTTTT. Translating gives CASSLSLLAGGPPGELFF.